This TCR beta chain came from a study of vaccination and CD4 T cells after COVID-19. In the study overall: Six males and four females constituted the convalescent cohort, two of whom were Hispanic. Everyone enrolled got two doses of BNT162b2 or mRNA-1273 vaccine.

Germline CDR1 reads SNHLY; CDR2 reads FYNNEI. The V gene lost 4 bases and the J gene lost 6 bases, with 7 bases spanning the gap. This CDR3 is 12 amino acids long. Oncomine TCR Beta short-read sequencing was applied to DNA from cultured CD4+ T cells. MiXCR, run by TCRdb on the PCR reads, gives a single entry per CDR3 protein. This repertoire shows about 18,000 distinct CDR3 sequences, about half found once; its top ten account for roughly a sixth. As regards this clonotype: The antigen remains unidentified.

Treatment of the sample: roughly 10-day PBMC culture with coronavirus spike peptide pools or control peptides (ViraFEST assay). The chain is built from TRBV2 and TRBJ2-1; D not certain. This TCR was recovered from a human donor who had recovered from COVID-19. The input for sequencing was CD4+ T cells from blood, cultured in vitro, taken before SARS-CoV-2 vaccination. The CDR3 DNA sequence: TGTGCCAGCAGTGCGTCGGGCAATGAGCAGTTCTTC. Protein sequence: CASSASGNEQFF. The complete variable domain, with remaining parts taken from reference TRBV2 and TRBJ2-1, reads EPEVTQTPSHQVTQMGQEVILRCVPISNHLYFYWYRQILGQKVEFLVSFYNNEISEKSEIFDDQFSVERPDGSNFTLKIRSTKLEDSAMYFCASSASGNEQFFGPGTRLTVL.